These 17 T cell receptor beta chains were sequenced from one sample in a study of T cell repertoires in cytomegalovirus infection. TCRdb reprocessed the reads via MiXCR and lists one record per CDR3 protein. The data hold 200,000 to 300,000 distinct CDR3 sequences, with around 9% observed a single time. The sample taken for sequencing was PBMCs. The receptors shown here come from a human donor in good health (CMV status not recorded). Some clones in this sample may be carry-over from other donors' samples.

This clonotype showed up many times. This chain connects TRBV28 to TRBJ2-7, with 8 bases fitting TRBD2. Trimming took 6 bases from V and 6 from J; bases not matched to a gene: 10. Per germline, CDR1 MDHEN and CDR2 SYDVKM. The CDR3 runs to 14 residues. The DNA for the CDR3 is TGTGCCAGCAGCCGAAGCGGGGGTATCCGCGAGCAGTACTTC. Translated, it gives CASSRSGGIREQYF.

The table lists this clonotype with many counts. This sequence joins TRBV7-2 and TRBJ2-1, with D perhaps matching TRBD1 or TRBD2 (5 bases each). The V end was cut by 1 base, the J end by 1 base, with 14 bases between. The germline V gene has CDR1 SGHTA and CDR2 FQGNSA. CDR3 length equals 17 residues. CDR3 loop: CASSLVGAGASYNEQFF. CDR3 bases: TGTGCCAGCAGCTTAGTAGGGGCGGGCGCATCCTACAATGAGCAGTTCTTC.

The chain couples TRBV27 to TRBJ2-1, with no clear D. With 5 bases removed from V and 9 bases from J, the gap between germline ends came to 20 bases. Germline V gene data show CDR1 as MNHEY and CDR2 as SMNVEV (reference sequence). This CDR3 has 15 residues. The CDR3 bases are TGTGCCAGCAGTCCCCCCGTGAAAGGGCGGACTGAGCAGTTCTTC. It is translated as CASSPPVKGRTEQFF.

This clonotype came up a few times. The chain is built from TRBV7-2 and TRBJ2-3; D is unresolved. V shed 5 bases and J shed 5 bases, with 8 bases lying between them. The CDR3 consists of 12 residues. Looked up from germline, CDR1 is SGHTA and CDR2 is FQGNSA. Here the CDR3 DNA reads TGTGCCAGCAGCACATCGGTAGATACGCAGTATTTT. Translated: CASSTSVDTQYF.

This clonotype came up a few times. The chain uses TRBV5-1 and TRBJ2-7; 9 nucleotides align to TRBD1. V was pared by 4 bases and J by 6 bases, with 11 bases of the junction left unmatched. This CDR3 has 15 amino acids. Germline V lookup: CDR1 SGHRS, CDR2 YFSETQ. The CDR3 loop reads CASSDIRTGDSEQYF. CDR3 nucleotide sequence: TGCGCCAGCAGCGACATTAGGACAGGGGATTCCGAGCAGTACTTC.

The table lists this clonotype with many counts. V is TRBV12-5 and J is TRBJ2-2; D remains unclear. CDR1 LGHNT and CDR2 FRNRAP come from the germline V gene. This CDR3 region has 16 residues. The V and J ends lost 6 bases and 6 bases respectively, with 20 bases between them. CDR3 sequence (DNA): TGTGCTAGTGGAACCTCCGGGTCCGTGGCGGCCGGGGAGCTGTTTTTT. Encoded protein: CASGTSGSVAAGELFF.

This clonotype was seen many times. CDR3 amino acids: CASSFGGTGSYEQYF. CDR3 in DNA: TGTGCCAGCAGCTTTGGGGGGACAGGCTCCTACGAGCAGTACTTC. The chain uses TRBV11-2 and TRBJ2-7; TRBD1 matches 8 bases. The CDR3 has 15 residues. The ends lost 3 bases at V and 0 bases at J; junction bases unmatched: 4. The V gene's germline CDR1 is SGHAT and CDR2 FQNNGV. Filled out from reference TRBV11-2 and TRBJ2-7, the complete variable domain reads EAGVAQSPRYKIIEKRQSVAFWCNPISGHATLYWYQQILGQGPKLLIQFQNNGVVDDSQLPKDRFSAERLKGVDSTLKIQPAKLEDSAVYLCASSFGGTGSYEQYFGPGTRLTVT.

This clonotype was seen repeatedly, ten times or more. The chain carries TRBV7-2 and TRBJ1-1, with unresolved D. Germline V gene sequence: CDR1 SGHTA, CDR2 FQGNSA. The length of the CDR3 is 16 residues. Trimming took 1 base from V and 6 from J, leaving 18 bases between them. This CDR3 reads CASSLGGPALGAEAFF. The CDR3 region has the DNA TGTGCCAGCAGCTTAGGAGGGCCAGCCTTAGGCGCTGAAGCTTTCTTT.

This clonotype showed up many times. The chain couples TRBV7-8 to TRBJ2-1; 12 bases match TRBD2. The CDR3 runs 18 residues. With 5 bases clipped from V and 0 bases from J, the junction kept 8 bases outside the gene matches. Germline CDR1 reads SGHVS; CDR2 reads FQNEAQ. The CDR3 coding sequence is TGTGCCAGCAGCCCCCGGACTAGCGGGGCCAGCTCCTACAATGAGCAGTTCTTC. It is translated as CASSPRTSGASSYNEQFF. The complete variable domain, with remaining parts taken from reference TRBV7-8 and TRBJ2-1, reads GAGVSQSPRYKVAKRGQDVALRCDPISGHVSLFWYQQALGQGPEFLTYFQNEAQLDKSGLPSDRFFAERPEGSVSTLKIQRTQQEDSAVYLCASSPRTSGASSYNEQFFGPGTRLTVL.

The table lists this clonotype with many counts. The chain links TRBV20-1 to TRBJ1-1, with D uncertain. V gave up 5 bases and J gave up 2 bases, with 18 bases separating them. CDR1 is DFQATT and CDR2 is SNEGSKA in the germline V gene (reference sequence). This CDR3 contains 15 residues. This chain's CDR3 is CSARGRLVGNTEAFF. CDR3 in DNA: TGCAGTGCTCGTGGGCGACTGGTGGGAAACACTGAAGCTTTCTTT.

The sample holds many counts of this clonotype. The rearrangement links TRBV7-2 to TRBJ2-5; 7 bases agree with TRBD1. Looked up from germline, CDR1 is SGHTA and CDR2 is FQGNSA. This CDR3 spans 15 amino acids. V was pared by 1 base and J by 5 bases, with 7 bases of the junction left unmatched. The DNA of the CDR3 is TGTGCCAGCAGCTTAGAGCGGACAGGCGGGGAGACCCAGTACTTC. Translating it yields CASSLERTGGETQYF.

The chain carries TRBV23-1 and TRBJ2-5; D is tentatively TRBD1 or TRBD2 (5 bases each). TRBV23-1 is filed as an ORF, its function uncertain. The CDR3 extends over 19 amino acids. Trimming left V 4 bases short and J 5 bases short, with 29 bases between. In DNA form, the CDR3 reads TGCGCCAGCAGTCGCTCCCCGGGACGGGTTAACCGAGTCTGCGAGACCCAGTACTTC. Translation: CASSRSPGRVNRVCETQYF.

This clonotype has at least ten counts. The chain uses TRBV28 and TRBJ2-1; D remains ambiguous. Germline CDR1 MDHEN, CDR2 SYDVKM. V was shortened by 4 bases and J by 6 bases, with 4 bases between the two germline ends. CDR3 length: 11 residues. The CDR3 nucleotides read TGTGCCAGCAGTTCGGGCAATGAGCAGTTCTTC. Its translation: CASSSGNEQFF.

With regard to this clonotype: This could be a read error, since a much larger clone is one nucleotide away. The V call is TRBV7-2, the J call TRBJ2-7; 11 bases agree with TRBD2. The CDR3 covers 15 residues. In germline, CDR1 is SGHTA, CDR2 FQGNSA. This CDR3 is CSSSRPGSGRAEQYF. The CDR3, as DNA: TGTTCCAGCAGCCGCCCTGGTAGCGGGAGGGCGGAGCAGTACTTC. The variable domain in full, completed from reference TRBV7-2 and TRBJ2-7, reads GAGVSQSPSNKVTEKGKDVELRCDPISGHTALYWYRQSLGQGLEFLIYFQGNSAPDKSGLPSDRFSAERTGGSVSTLTIQRTQQEDSAVYLCSSSRPGSGRAEQYFGPGTRLTVT.

This clonotype was seen a single time. The rearrangement joins TRBV5-1 to TRBJ1-1; weak D call: TRBD1 (5 bases). This CDR3 is 16 amino acids long. Per germline, CDR1 SGHRS and CDR2 YFSETQ. Deletions cut 4 bases from V and 3 bases from J, with 19 bases between. The CDR3 loop is CASSPAFLGADTEAFF. Written as DNA, the CDR3 is TGCGCCAGCAGCCCAGCTTTCCTCGGGGCCGACACTGAAGCTTTCTTT.

This clonotype was seen ten or more times. The rearrangement uses TRBV7-3 and TRBJ2-1; D gene uncertain. The germline V gene has CDR1 SGHTA and CDR2 FQGTGA. V was cut by 2 bases and J by 0 bases, with 8 bases left in between. This CDR3 is 15 amino acids long. The CDR3, as DNA: TGTGCCAGCAGCTTAGTCAAGAGCTCCTACAATGAGCAGTTCTTC. The encoded protein is CASSLVKSSYNEQFF.

This clonotype appeared many times. The chain carries TRBV4-1 and TRBJ1-1; D is possibly TRBD1 (5 bases). V was trimmed by 0 bases and J by 2 bases, leaving 13 bases between them. The V gene's germline CDR1 is MGHRA and CDR2 YSYEKL. This CDR3 is 16 amino acids long. CDR3: CASSQDRRQGNTEAFF. The DNA for the CDR3 is TGCGCCAGCAGCCAAGATCGTCGGCAGGGTAACACTGAAGCTTTCTTT.